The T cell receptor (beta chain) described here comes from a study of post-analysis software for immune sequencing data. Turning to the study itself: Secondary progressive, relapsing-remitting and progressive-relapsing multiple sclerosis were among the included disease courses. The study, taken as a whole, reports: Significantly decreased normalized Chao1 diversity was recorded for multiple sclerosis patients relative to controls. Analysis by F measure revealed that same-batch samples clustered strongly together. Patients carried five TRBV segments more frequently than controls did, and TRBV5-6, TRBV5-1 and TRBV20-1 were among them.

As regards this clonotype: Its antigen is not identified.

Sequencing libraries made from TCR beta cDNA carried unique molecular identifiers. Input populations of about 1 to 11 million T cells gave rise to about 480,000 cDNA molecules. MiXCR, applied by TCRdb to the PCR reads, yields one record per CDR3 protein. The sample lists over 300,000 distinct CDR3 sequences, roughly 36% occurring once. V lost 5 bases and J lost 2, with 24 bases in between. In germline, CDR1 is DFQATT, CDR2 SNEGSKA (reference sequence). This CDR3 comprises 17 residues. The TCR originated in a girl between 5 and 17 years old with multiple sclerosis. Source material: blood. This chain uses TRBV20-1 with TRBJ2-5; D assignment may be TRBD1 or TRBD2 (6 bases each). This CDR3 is CSAPLVASEGGQETQYF. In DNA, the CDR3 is TGCAGTGCTCCTCTAGTTGCCTCCGAGGGGGGACAAGAGACCCAGTACTTC.